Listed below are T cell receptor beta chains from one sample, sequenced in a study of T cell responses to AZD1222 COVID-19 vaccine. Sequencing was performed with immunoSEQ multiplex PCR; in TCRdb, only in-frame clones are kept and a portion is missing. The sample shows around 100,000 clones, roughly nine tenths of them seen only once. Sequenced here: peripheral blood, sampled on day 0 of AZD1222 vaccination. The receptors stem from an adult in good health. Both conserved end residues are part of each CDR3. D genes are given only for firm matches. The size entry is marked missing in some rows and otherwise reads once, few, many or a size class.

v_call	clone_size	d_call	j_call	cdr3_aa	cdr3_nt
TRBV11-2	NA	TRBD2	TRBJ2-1	CASSSGSSYNEQFF	TGTGCCAGCTCCAGCGGGAGCTCCTACAATGAGCAGTTCTTC
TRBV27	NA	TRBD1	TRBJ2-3	CASSLGGQGYTQYF	TGTGCCAGCAGTTTAGGTGGACAGGGGTACACGCAGTATTTT
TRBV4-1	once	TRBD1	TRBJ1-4	CASSPDREDEKLFF	TGCGCCAGCAGCCCAGACAGGGAAGATGAAAAACTGTTTTTT
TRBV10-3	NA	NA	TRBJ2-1	CATLQGEGVQFF	TGTGCCACCCTCCAGGGCGAGGGAGTCCAGTTCTTC
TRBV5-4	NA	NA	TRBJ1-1	CASSPDTLITEAFF	TGTGCCAGCAGCCCGGACACACTGATCACTGAAGCTTTCTTT
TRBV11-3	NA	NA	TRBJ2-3	CASGSAPDTQYF	TGTGCCAGCGGGAGTGCTCCAGATACGCAGTATTTT
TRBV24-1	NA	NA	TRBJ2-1	CATSRAALSNEQFF	TGTGCCACCAGCAGGGCGGCCCTTTCCAATGAGCAGTTCTTC
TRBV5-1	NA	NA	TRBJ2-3	CASSLVGSGYTDTQYF	TGCGCCAGCAGCTTGGTTGGTAGCGGATACACAGATACGCAGTATTTT
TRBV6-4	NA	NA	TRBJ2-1	CASSDSVNEQFF	TGTGCCAGCAGTGACTCTGTCAATGAGCAGTTCTTC
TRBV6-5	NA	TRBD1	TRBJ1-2	CASSYRDRQGYTF	TGTGCCAGCAGTTACCGGGACAGGCAAGGCTACACCTTC
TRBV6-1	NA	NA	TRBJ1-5	CASSENDNQPQHF	TGTGCCAGCAGTGAGAACGACAATCAGCCCCAGCATTTT
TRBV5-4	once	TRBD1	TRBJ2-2	CASSRDRTGELFF	TGTGCCAGCAGCCGGGACAGGACCGGGGAGCTGTTTTTT
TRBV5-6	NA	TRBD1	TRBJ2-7	CASSLEGQTYEQYF	TGTGCCAGCAGCTTGGAGGGACAGACCTACGAGCAGTACTTC
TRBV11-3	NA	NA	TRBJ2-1	CASSLGFAPSYNEQFF	TGTGCCAGCAGCTTAGGTTTCGCCCCCTCCTACAATGAGCAGTTCTTC
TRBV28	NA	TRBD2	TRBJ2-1	CASSPGGTINEQFF	TGTGCCAGCAGTCCCGGGGGGACGATAAATGAGCAGTTCTTC
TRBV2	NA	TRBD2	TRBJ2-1	CASRETSGLNEQFF	TGTGCCAGCAGGGAAACTAGCGGGCTAAATGAGCAGTTCTTC
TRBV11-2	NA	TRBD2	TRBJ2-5	CASSLTSGSYPETQYF	TGTGCCAGCAGCTTAACTAGCGGGAGTTATCCGGAGACCCAGTACTTC
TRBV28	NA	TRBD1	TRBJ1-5	CASSYPGQAGYYGNQPQHF	TGTGCCAGCAGTTATCCGGGACAGGCCGGGTATTATGGCAATCAGCCCCAGCATTTT
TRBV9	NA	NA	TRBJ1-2	CASSVGWAATVYGYTF	TGTGCCAGCAGCGTAGGGTGGGCCGCCACGGTCTATGGCTACACCTTC
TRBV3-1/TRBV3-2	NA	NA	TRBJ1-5	CASSPTTGLFSNQPQHF	TGTGCCAGCAGCCCGACTACAGGGTTGTTTAGCAATCAGCCCCAGCATTTT
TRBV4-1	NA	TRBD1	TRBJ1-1	CASTKQGWTEAFF	TGCGCCAGCACAAAACAGGGGTGGACTGAAGCTTTCTTT
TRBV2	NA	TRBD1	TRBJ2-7	CASSAGTGAYEQYF	TGTGCCAGCAGCGCCGGGACAGGGGCATACGAGCAGTACTTC
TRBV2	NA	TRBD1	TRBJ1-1	CASSLRGTEAFF	TGTGCCAGCAGTCTCAGGGGGACTGAAGCTTTCTTT
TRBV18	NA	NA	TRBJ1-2	CASSPTGLRNRASGTYGYTF	TGTGCCAGCTCACCAACAGGGTTACGAAACAGGGCCTCGGGGACTTATGGCTACACCTTC
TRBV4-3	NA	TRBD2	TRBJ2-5	CASSRNPGGGGETQYF	TGCGCCAGCAGCCGGAATCCGGGGGGAGGTGGAGAGACCCAGTACTTC
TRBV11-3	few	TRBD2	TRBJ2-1	CASSLIAGDINEQFF	TGTGCCAGCAGCTTGATAGCGGGAGATATTAATGAGCAGTTCTTC
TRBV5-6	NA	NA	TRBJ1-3	CASSWYSSSGNTIYF	TGTGCCAGCAGCTGGTACAGCAGCTCTGGAAACACCATATATTTT
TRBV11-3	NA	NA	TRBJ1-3	CASSQGPSSGNTIYF	TGTGCCTCCTCTCAGGGGCCGAGCTCTGGAAACACCATATATTTT
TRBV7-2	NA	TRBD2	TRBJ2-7	CASSLNRGLALRSYEQYF	TGTGCCAGCAGCTTAAATCGCGGACTAGCTCTCCGGTCCTACGAGCAGTACTTC
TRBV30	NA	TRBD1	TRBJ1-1	CACQTPGTGPMNTEAFF	TGTGCCTGTCAAACCCCCGGGACAGGGCCAATGAACACTGAAGCTTTCTTT
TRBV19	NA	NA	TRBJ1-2	CASSMRGNYGYTF	TGTGCCAGTAGTATGAGAGGAAACTATGGCTACACCTTC
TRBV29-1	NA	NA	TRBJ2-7	CSVEMGTSYEQYF	TGCAGCGTTGAAATGGGGACATCCTACGAGCAGTACTTC
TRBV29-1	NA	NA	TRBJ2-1	CSGGPGEQFF	TGCAGCGGAGGGCCTGGTGAGCAGTTCTTC
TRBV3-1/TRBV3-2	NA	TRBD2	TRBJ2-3	CASSQTAGGHDTQYF	TGTGCCAGCAGCCAGACAGCGGGAGGGCATGATACGCAGTATTTT
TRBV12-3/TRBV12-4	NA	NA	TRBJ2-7	CASSLPGPYEQYF	TGTGCCAGCAGTTTACCGGGTCCCTACGAGCAGTACTTC
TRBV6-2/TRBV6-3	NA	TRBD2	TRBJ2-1	CASSSKTSRSYNEQFF	TGTGCCAGCAGTTCAAAGACTAGCCGGTCCTACAATGAGCAGTTCTTC
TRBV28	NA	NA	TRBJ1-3	CATLANGAAGNTIYF	TGTGCCACTTTAGCTAACGGGGCAGCTGGAAACACCATATATTTT
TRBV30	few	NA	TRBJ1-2	CAWSTLGGYGYTF	TGTGCCTGGAGTACCTTGGGGGGCTATGGCTACACCTTC
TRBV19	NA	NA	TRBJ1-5	CASSLVEGLNQPQHF	TGTGCCAGTAGTTTGGTTGAGGGACTCAATCAGCCCCAGCATTTT
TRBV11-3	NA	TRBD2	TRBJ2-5	CASSSPSFGGSKETQYF	TGTGCCAGCAGCTCCCCGTCCTTTGGCGGGAGCAAAGAGACCCAGTACTTC
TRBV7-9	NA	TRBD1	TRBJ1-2	CASSKGGEDYGYTF	TGTGCCAGCAGCAAAGGGGGCGAGGACTATGGCTACACCTTC
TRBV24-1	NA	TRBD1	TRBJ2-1	CATSDPGQPYNEQFF	TGTGCCACCAGTGATCCGGGACAGCCGTACAATGAGCAGTTCTTC
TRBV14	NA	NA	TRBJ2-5	CASSQGRDNSKYF	TGTGCCAGCAGCCAAGGCAGGGATAACAGCAAGTACTTC
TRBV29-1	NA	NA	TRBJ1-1	CSVEDSVYGSGRAFF	TGCAGCGTTGAAGATTCGGTCTACGGGTCAGGACGCGCTTTCTTT
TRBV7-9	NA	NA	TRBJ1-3	CASSGEEGTIYF	TGTGCCAGCAGCGGAGAAGAGGGCACCATATATTTT
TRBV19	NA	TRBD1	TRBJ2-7	CASSMSRDRSYEQYF	TGTGCCAGTAGTATGTCCCGGGACAGGTCCTACGAGCAGTACTTC